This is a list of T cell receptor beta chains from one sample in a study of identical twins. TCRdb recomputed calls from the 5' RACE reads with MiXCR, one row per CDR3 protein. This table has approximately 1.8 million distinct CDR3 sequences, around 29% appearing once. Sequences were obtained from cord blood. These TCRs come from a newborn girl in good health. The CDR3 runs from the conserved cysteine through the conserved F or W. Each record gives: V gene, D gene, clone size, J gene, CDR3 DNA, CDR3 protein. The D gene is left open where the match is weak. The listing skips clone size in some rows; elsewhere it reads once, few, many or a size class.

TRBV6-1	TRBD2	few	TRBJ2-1	TGTGCCAGCAGTGAATTACGACTAGCGGGATCCAATGAGCAGTTCTTC	CASSELRLAGSNEQFF
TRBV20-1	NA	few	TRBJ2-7	TGCAGTGCTAGCGGGTCAAGCTCCTACGAGCAGTACTTC	CSASGSSSYEQYF
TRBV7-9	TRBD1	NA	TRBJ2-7	TGTGCCAGCAGCCCGCATACACAGGGGGCAGGCTCCTACGAGCAGTACTTC	CASSPHTQGAGSYEQYF
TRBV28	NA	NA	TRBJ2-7	TGTGCCAGCAGTCCCCTCCCCAGATGGGATACCTACGGGCAGTACTTC	CASSPLPRWDTYGQYF
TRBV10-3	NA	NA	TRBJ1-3	TGTGCCATCAGTGAGCGGCTTACTGGAAACACCATATATTTT	CAISERLTGNTIYF
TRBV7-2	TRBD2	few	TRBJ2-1	TGTGCCAGCAGCTTAGCGTTGTCTAGCGGGAGGGCCTACAATGAGCAGTTCTTC	CASSLALSSGRAYNEQFF
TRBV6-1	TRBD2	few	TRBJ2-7	TGTGCCAGCAGTAAGCGGGAGCCCTCCTACGAGCAGTACTTC	CASSKREPSYEQYF
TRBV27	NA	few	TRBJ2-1	TGTGCCAGCAGCTCTTGGGACTCGCCCTACAATGAGCAGTTCTTC	CASSSWDSPYNEQFF
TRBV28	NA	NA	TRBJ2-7	TGTGCCAGCAGTTGGACCTACCCTCAGGACGAGCAGTACTTC	CASSWTYPQDEQYF
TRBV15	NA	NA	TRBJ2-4	TGTGCCACCAGCAGAGATGGGGTGAACATTCAGTACTTC	CATSRDGVNIQYF
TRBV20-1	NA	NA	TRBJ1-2	TGCAGTGCTAGAGATAGGTGGGGGCGCTTTAACTATGGCTACACCTTC	CSARDRWGRFNYGYTF
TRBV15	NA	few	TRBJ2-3	TGTGCCACCAGCAGAGGAGGGATTGATACGCAGTATTTT	CATSRGGIDTQYF
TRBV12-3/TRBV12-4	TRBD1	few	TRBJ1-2	TGTGCCAGCAGTTCGCAGGGACAGACAGGCTACACCTTC	CASSSQGQTGYTF
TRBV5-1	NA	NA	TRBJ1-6	TGCGCCAGCAGCTTGGCCGGAGCCGGGACTTTAAATTCACCCCTCCACTTT	CASSLAGAGTLNSPLHF
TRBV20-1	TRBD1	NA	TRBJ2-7	TGCAGTCCCGGACAGGGGGCTGAGCAGTACTTC	CSPGQGAEQYF
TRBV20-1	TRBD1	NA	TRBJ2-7	TGCAGTGCTAGTCCCAGGGGGACAGGGATCTCCGAGCAGTACTTC	CSASPRGTGISEQYF
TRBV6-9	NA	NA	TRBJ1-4	TGTGCCAGCAGTTATCCCCCTGGAACCACCCTTGAAAAACTGTTTTTT	CASSYPPGTTLEKLFF
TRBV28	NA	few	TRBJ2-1	TGTGCCAGCGGCCAAGGGAGACTAAGTGAGCAGTTCTTC	CASGQGRLSEQFF
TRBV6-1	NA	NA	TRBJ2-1	TGTGCCAGCAGTGTAACAGTCAATGAGCAGTTCTTC	CASSVTVNEQFF
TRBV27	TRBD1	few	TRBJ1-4	TGTGCCAGCAAACACAGGGGTTCAACTAATGAAAAACTGTTTTTT	CASKHRGSTNEKLFF
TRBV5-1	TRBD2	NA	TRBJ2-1	TGCGCCAGCAGCTTGTTCGGGGGAGGGCGTTTAAATGAGCAGTTCTTC	CASSLFGGGRLNEQFF
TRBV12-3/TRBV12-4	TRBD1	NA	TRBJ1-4	TGTGCCAGCAGTCCGGACAGGGTGGCTAATGAAAAACTGTTTTTT	CASSPDRVANEKLFF
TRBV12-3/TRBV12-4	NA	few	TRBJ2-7	TGTGCCAGCAGTTTTGGGGGAGGCGAGCAGTACTTC	CASSFGGGEQYF
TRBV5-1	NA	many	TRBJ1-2	TGCGCCAGCAGCTTGGATGTCAATAACTATGGCTACACCTTC	CASSLDVNNYGYTF
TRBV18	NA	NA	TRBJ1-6	TGTGCCAGCTCACCATTAGGACAGAATTCACCCCTCCACTTT	CASSPLGQNSPLHF
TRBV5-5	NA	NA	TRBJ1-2	TGTGCCAGCAGCTTGGATTCAGGGACGGCGGTGGGCTCCACCTTC	CASSLDSGTAVGSTF
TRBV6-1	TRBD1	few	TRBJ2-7	TGTGCCAGCTTACGACCAGGGGGCTACGAGCAGTACTTC	CASLRPGGYEQYF
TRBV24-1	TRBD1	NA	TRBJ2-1	TGTGCCACCAGCCATACAGGGGGCCCCCACAATGAGCAGTTCTTC	CATSHTGGPHNEQFF
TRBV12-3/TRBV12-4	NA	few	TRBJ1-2	TGTGCCAGTTTTGGAACACGGGGCTACACCTTC	CASFGTRGYTF
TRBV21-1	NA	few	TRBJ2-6	TGTGCCAGCAGCAAAGTTGGGGGCGCTGGGGCCAACGTCCTGACTTTC	CASSKVGGAGANVLTF
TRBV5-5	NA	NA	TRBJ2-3	TGTGCCAGCAGCTTGCGTGAGAAGACGCAGTATTTT	CASSLREKTQYF
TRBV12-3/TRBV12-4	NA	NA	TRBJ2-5	TGTGCCAGCAGACCCGGGGTAGCGGACCAAGAGACCCAGTACTTC	CASRPGVADQETQYF
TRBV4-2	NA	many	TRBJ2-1	TGTGCCAGCAGCCAAGACCGGAGTTACAATGAGCAGTTCTTC	CASSQDRSYNEQFF
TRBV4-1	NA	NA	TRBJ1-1	TGCGCCAGCAGCCGAGTTCCTTCAGGGAGACCTTTCTTT	CASSRVPSGRPFF
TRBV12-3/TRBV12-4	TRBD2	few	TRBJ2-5	TGTGCCAGCAGTTTAGTCGCTAGCGGGAAAGAGACCCAGTACTTC	CASSLVASGKETQYF
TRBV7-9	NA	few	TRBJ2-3	TGTGCCAGCGGGACCAAAGATACGCAGTATTTT	CASGTKDTQYF
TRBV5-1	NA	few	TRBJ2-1	TGCGCCAGCAGCTTGACTAGGACTTCGTACAATGAGCAGTTCTTC	CASSLTRTSYNEQFF
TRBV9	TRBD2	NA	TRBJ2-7	TGTGCCAGCAGCCCCCAGCGGGGGGGCTTATACAATGAGCAGTACTTC	CASSPQRGGLYNEQYF
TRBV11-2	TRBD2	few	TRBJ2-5	TGTGCCAGCAGCGTAACCCCGGGACTAGTTTCAGAGACCCAGTACTTC	CASSVTPGLVSETQYF
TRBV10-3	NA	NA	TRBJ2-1	TGTGCCATCAGCCCCTTTAGCGGCTACTCCTACAATGAGCAGTGCTTC	CAISPFSGYSYNEQCF
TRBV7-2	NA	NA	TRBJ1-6	TGTGCCAGCAGCTTATTGCCAGGGGAGTCACCCCTCCACTTT	CASSLLPGESPLHF
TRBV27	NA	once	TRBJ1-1	TGTGCCAGCAGTCTAAGGGCCCTTACGAACACTGAAGCTTTCTTT	CASSLRALTNTEAFF
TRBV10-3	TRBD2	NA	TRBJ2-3	TGTGCCATCGGCGGGACTAGCGGGAAGGAATATACGCAGTATTTT	CAIGGTSGKEYTQYF
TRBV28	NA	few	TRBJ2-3	TGTGCCAGCAGTCCGGTAGCAGGGTCCCGGGACCCCAATTGGAAAGATACGCAGTATTTT	CASSPVAGSRDPNWKDTQYF
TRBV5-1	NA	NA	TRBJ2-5	TGCGCCAGCAGCTTGTATGCAGTACAAGAGACCCAGTACTTC	CASSLYAVQETQYF
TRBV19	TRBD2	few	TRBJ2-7	TGTGCCAGTAGTATGGGGACTAGCGGCTACGAGCAGTACTTC	CASSMGTSGYEQYF
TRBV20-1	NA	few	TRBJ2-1	TGCAGTGCTAGAGATCGGGCTGGCTACAATGAGCAGTTCTTC	CSARDRAGYNEQFF
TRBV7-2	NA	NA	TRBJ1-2	TGTGCCAGCAGCGTCTCGGGGGTGGGCTATGGCTACACCTTC	CASSVSGVGYGYTF
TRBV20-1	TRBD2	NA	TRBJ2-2	TGCAGTGCTAGGGCGGGGGGCTTGAACACCGGGGAGCTGTTTTTT	CSARAGGLNTGELFF
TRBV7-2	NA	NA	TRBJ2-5	TGTGCCAGCAGTTCCTGGGTCCTGGAGACCCAGTACTTC	CASSSWVLETQYF
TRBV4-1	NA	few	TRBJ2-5	TGCGCCAGTACCTATACTACGGGAACACAAGAGACCCAGTACTTC	CASTYTTGTQETQYF
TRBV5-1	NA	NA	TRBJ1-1	TGCGCCAGCAGCTCTTCAGGGCTTTCGGGCACTGAAGCTTTCTTT	CASSSSGLSGTEAFF
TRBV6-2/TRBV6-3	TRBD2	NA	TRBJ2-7	TGTGCCAGCAGTTACTCGTGGGGACTAGGGCACAATGAGCAGTACTTC	CASSYSWGLGHNEQYF
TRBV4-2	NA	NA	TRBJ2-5	TGTGCCAGCATCCATATGGAGACCCAGTACTTC	CASIHMETQYF